Below, 12 T cell receptor beta chains from the same sample are listed, as sequenced in a study of vaccination effects on CD4 cells after COVID-19. Their antigen targets remain unknown. Antigen-specific CD4+ T cells expanded by the ViraFEST assay with viral peptide pools were then sequenced. After more than 9 days in culture, the CD4+ T cells were isolated. The person acquired a PCR-confirmed SARS-CoV-2 infection between March and December 2020. Sequencing used immunoSEQ multiplex PCR; TCRdb keeps in-frame clones, though not all of them. This sample has roughly 73,000 clones, with under 85% found just once. The starting material was CD4+ T cells from PBMCs cultured with HIV peptides, obtained before COVID-19 vaccination. Stated subset: HIV-1 Nef peptide pool negative control/reference culture. The source of these receptors is a human donor who had a prior SARS-CoV-2 infection.

This sequence joins TRBV20-1 and TRBJ1-1; D is uncertain. V was trimmed by 3 bases and J by 10 bases, leaving 24 bases between them. The CDR3 is 15 amino acids. CDR1 and CDR2 (germline): DFQATT, SNEGSKA (reference sequence). The CDR3, as DNA: TGCAGTGCTAGTAAGGTGGCGGGAGTGGGCGAAGGAGCTTTCTTT. Translated, it gives CSASKVAGVGEGAFF.

The chain couples TRBV6-5 to TRBJ2-4, with D hard to call. CDR3 length: 14 residues. Germline V lookup: CDR1 MNHEY, CDR2 SVGAGI. V lost 6 bases to trimming and J lost 0 bases, with 9 bases between them. CDR3 in amino acids: CASRLHGAKNIQYF. CDR3 DNA sequence: TGTGCCAGCAGGCTACACGGAGCCAAAAACATTCAGTACTTC.

This chain links TRBV5-4 with TRBJ2-1; 9 bases map to TRBD2. The germline V gene has CDR1 SGHNT and CDR2 YYREEE (reference sequence). V was pared by 6 bases and J by 0 bases, with 16 bases of the junction left unmatched. The CDR3 runs to 19 residues. The CDR3 DNA reads TGTGCCAGCACTTGGGCTAGCGGGAACTACTGGGGCTCCTACAATGAGCAGTTCTTC. Translating gives CASTWASGNYWGSYNEQFF.

The chain uses TRBV9 and TRBJ2-3; 8 bases agree with TRBD2. The trim removed 2 bases at V and 2 bases at J, leaving 1 base unmatched. CDR1 is SGDLS and CDR2 is YYNGEE in the germline V gene. The CDR3 contains 14 residues. CDR3 protein: CASSVTSVTDTQYF. The DNA of the CDR3 is TGTGCCAGCAGCGTGACTAGCGTCACAGATACGCAGTATTTT.

The table lists this clone with a count of one. The CDR3 DNA reads TGTGCCAGCAGGCCCGCTAGTAGCAATGAGCAGTTCTTC. Amino acids: CASRPASSNEQFF. This chain joins TRBV7-3 and TRBJ2-1; no definite D call. The germline V and J ends were trimmed by 6 bases and 6 bases, with 12 bases remaining between them. Germline V CDR1 and CDR2: SGHTA, FQGTGA. The CDR3 spans 13 residues.

CDR3 in amino acids: CASSSKRVSTDTQYF. For the CDR3, the DNA is TGTGCCAGCAGTTCCAAGCGGGTTAGCACAGATACGCAGTATTTT. This chain joins TRBV6-5 and TRBJ2-3; possibly TRBD2 for D (6 bases). From germline, CDR1 is MNHEY and CDR2 SVGAGI. Between the trimmed V and J ends, which lost 4 bases and 0 bases, there was a span of 11 bases. This CDR3 spans 15 amino acids.

This clone was seen only once. The chain uses TRBV24-1 and TRBJ2-5, with a weak D call TRBD2 (6 bases). There are 16 residues in the CDR3. The germline V gene encodes CDR1 KGHDR and CDR2 SFDVKD. V gave up 4 bases and J gave up 4 bases, with 18 bases separating them. CDR3 residues: CATSDAGAPGVETQYF. The CDR3 coding sequence is TGTGCCACCAGTGACGCTGGTGCCCCGGGGGTAGAGACCCAGTACTTC.

This sequence joins TRBV27 and TRBJ1-3, with D hard to call. The CDR3 loop spans 16 amino acids. V was pared by 6 bases and J by 3 bases, with 18 bases between. Germline assignment: CDR1 MNHEY and CDR2 SMNVEV (reference sequence). DNA for the CDR3: TGTGCCAGCAGCAAAACCCTACGGGCTGTTGGAAACACCATATATTTT. It yields the protein CASSKTLRAVGNTIYF.

The chain has TRBV9 and TRBJ2-1; 7 bases map to TRBD2. Per germline, CDR1 SGDLS and CDR2 YYNGEE. The CDR3 consists of 14 residues. The V gene end was trimmed by 0 bases and the J gene end by 6 bases; junction bases not matched to a gene: 3. The CDR3 region has the DNA TGTGCCAGCAGCGTAGGGGGACTACTCAATGAGCAGTTCTTC. Translated: CASSVGGLLNEQFF.

This clone has more than one count but fewer than ten. This chain uses TRBV7-2 with TRBJ2-1, with 7 bases fitting TRBD2. V lost 3 bases to trimming and J lost 9 bases; unmatched junction nucleotides: 11. The CDR3 consists of 15 residues. CDR1 and CDR2 from the germline V gene are SGHTA and FQGNSA. CDR3 coding DNA: TGTGCCAGCAGCTTGTCCGGGACTATAAAGCTTGAGCAGTTCTTC. Encoded protein: CASSLSGTIKLEQFF.

This chain links TRBV5-5 with TRBJ2-2, with 12 bases fitting TRBD2. This CDR3 region has 16 residues. The germline gives CDR1 SGHKS, CDR2 YYEKEE (reference sequence). The V and J ends lost 4 bases and 7 bases, in that order; junction bases with no gene match: 8. The CDR3 nucleotides read TGTGCCAGCAGCAAGAGACTAGCGGGAGTCTTCGGGGAGCTGTTTTTT. Amino acids: CASSKRLAGVFGELFF.

The chain links TRBV7-9 to TRBJ1-4, with D uncertain. Germline CDR1 and CDR2: SEHNR and FQNEAQ (reference sequence). This CDR3 contains 14 residues. V was pared by 2 bases and J by 5 bases, with 9 bases between. In nucleotides, the CDR3 is TGTGCCAGCAGCTTACGGCAGTCAAATGAAAAACTGTTTTTT. Amino acid sequence: CASSLRQSNEKLFF.